This T cell receptor (beta chain) was profiled in a study of T cell clusters in autoimmune cytopenias. Multiplex touch-down PCR amplified TRB using TRB-A and TRB-B pools in one tube. Each CDR3 protein gets one entry in TCRdb, which reprocessed the multiplex PCR reads and gives no DNA. In total, the table holds approximately 12,000 distinct CDR3 sequences. TRB amplification used 250 ng of peripheral blood genomic DNA. These sequences were also reported in another study, on T cell repertoires in aging, cancer and after chemotherapy.

The clonotype comes from a human donor in good health. The specimen sequenced was peripheral blood.

CDR3 region: CASRGTSGGRAQYF. The gene calls are TRBV6-2 or TRBV6-3 and TRBJ2-5; TCRdb calls TRBD2, which cannot be checked without DNA. The CDR3 extends over 14 amino acids. Germline V gene lookup returns CDR1 MNHEY and CDR2 SVGEGT.